These T cell receptor beta chains were read from a single sample in a study of beta chain features in type 1 diabetes. Libraries were prepared by immunoSEQ multiplex PCR; TCRdb keeps only in-frame clonotypes and omits some of them. The repertoire has a few hundred thousand clones, 16% of them found once; the top ten carry 0.065% to 0.095%. The sequencing sample was made of naive CD4+ T cells from blood. These receptors were collected from a man aged 30 to 45 with type 1 diabetes. Both conserved end residues are trimmed from each CDR3. Clone size is not always given. Where it is, it says once, few, many or a class for expanded clones.

>TRBV30|-
AWSIGGISYGYT
>TRBV5-1|-
ASSPGLAGGSETQY
>TRBV5-4|few
ASSTYGGAAF
>TRBV5-1|few
ASSLVLTGEESQY
>TRBV30|few
SFFGTGFSHQF
>TRBV25-1|-
ASSDPYQETQY
>TRBV18|-
ASSQEGTSGFQY
>TRBV28|few
ASNRQVQETQY
>TRBV9|few
ASSAQVAKNIQY
>TRBV9|few
ASSATGGKQY
>TRBV7-9|few
ASSLESIMNEQF
>TRBV18|-
ASSPTGGETQY
>TRBV10-3|few
AISESRDNEQF
>TRBV5-4|-
ASSLAGQQETQY
>TRBV29-1|few
SVEEGTASSYNEQF
>TRBV7-2|few
ASRRTGNAGANVLT
>TRBV7-2|-
ASSLSTAVSDEQF
>TRBV23-1|-
ASSRWTEGSYGYT
>TRBV27|-
ASPGTSGRQGSYNEQF
>TRBV7-2|-
ASSLAPVADTQY
>TRBV29-1|-
SVEIRGKLF
>TRBV7-9|few
ASSLTLADSTDTQY
>TRBV27|few
ASSLVGSQGQY
>TRBV29-1|-
SVEGGGNQPQH
>TRBV7-2|few
ASSSGLAGKETQY
>TRBV29-1|-
SVGPEGGNYEQY
>TRBV5-4|-
ASSLRGEETQY
>TRBV5-1|-
ASSGGQGSSYEQY
>TRBV14|-
ASSRQYNEQF
>TRBV7-9|-
ASAQGGSNQPQH
>TRBV7-2|few
ASSSYTGELF
>TRBV5-1|-
ASSFLARAGNEQF
>TRBV7-9|-
ASQTSDTQY
>TRBV29-1|-
SALGQTYEQY
>TRBV18|few
ASSRRDLGEQF
>TRBV9|few
ASSAGLAFPPEQY
>TRBV11-2|few
ASSFSSTDTQY
>TRBV30|-
AWSRTSPSYEQY
>TRBV6-1|few
ASRVGSTYEQY
>TRBV28|few
ASEPGDSGSYEQY
>TRBV7-9|-
ASSLSLTGELF
>TRBV25-1|few
ASRVDNEQF
>TRBV30|few
AWAYRDNQPQH
>TRBV30|-
AWTTLAGSKTQY
>TRBV29-1|few
SVDSRESGYT